Listed below are T cell receptor beta chains from one sample, sequenced in a study of OX40 agonist ivuxolimab in advanced cancers. Produced via immunoSEQ multiplex PCR; TCRdb's table is partial and in-frame only. The table shows some 44,000 clones, with 75% to 90% occurring only once. Sample: CD4+ or CD8+ T cells sorted from blood, taken in a trial of the OX40 agonist ivuxolimab. The receptors stem from an adult with an advanced solid tumor such as melanoma, head and neck, liver or kidney cancer. Each CDR3 is given with its conserved first and last residue. Fields, in order: V gene, clone size, J gene, D gene, CDR3 DNA, CDR3 protein. D genes are given only for firm matches. Part of the rows lack a size; the others show once, few, many or a class for expanded clones.

>TRBV4-3|-|TRBJ2-3|-
TGCGCCAGCAGCCCCCGCGAAGGCCGGGGAGATACGCAGTATTTT
CASSPREGRGDTQYF
>TRBV11-2|few|TRBJ2-2|-
TGTGCCAGCAGCTTAGAAGCGGCCGGGGAGCTGTTTTTT
CASSLEAAGELFF
>TRBV27|-|TRBJ2-5|TRBD1
TGTGCCAGCGGACAGGGGGTCCAAGAGACCCAGTACTTC
CASGQGVQETQYF
>TRBV27|-|TRBJ2-7|-
TGTGCCAGCTGGGGCCTTAGTAGTTACGAGCAGTACTTC
CASWGLSSYEQYF
>TRBV2|-|TRBJ2-7|TRBD1
TGTGCCAGCAGCTATGCGGACAGGGGAAGTCGCGAGCAGTACTTC
CASSYADRGSREQYF
>TRBV5-4|-|TRBJ1-3|-
TGTGCCAGCAGTTTGGACCAGTCAGTCCGTAACACCATATATTTT
CASSLDQSVRNTIYF
>TRBV2|few|TRBJ1-1|-
TGTGCCAGCAGTGAAGGGAACACTGAAGCTTTCTTT
CASSEGNTEAFF
>TRBV7-2|-|TRBJ1-5|-
TGTGCCAGCAGCCTACGGGGAGGACTCTATAGCAATCAGCCCCAGCATTTT
CASSLRGGLYSNQPQHF
>TRBV6-5|once|TRBJ1-3|-
TGTGCCAGCAGTTCCTTCAGGGGAGGTAGAAACACCATATATTTT
CASSSFRGGRNTIYF
>TRBV5-1|-|TRBJ2-1|-
TGCGCCAGCAGCTTGGGTCAGGGAAATGCCGATGAGCAGTTCTTC
CASSLGQGNADEQFF
>TRBV7-8|-|TRBJ1-4|-
TGTGCCAGCAGCTTAGCGGCGAATGAAAAACTGTTTTTT
CASSLAANEKLFF
>TRBV19|few|TRBJ1-1|-
TGTGCCAGTAGAGACTGGACGGTGAACACTGAAGCTTTCTTT
CASRDWTVNTEAFF
>TRBV5-4|-|TRBJ2-1|TRBD2
TGTGCCAGCAGCCCTGCTAGCGGGAGGGAATACAATGAGCAGTTCTTC
CASSPASGREYNEQFF
>TRBV5-1|-|TRBJ2-4|TRBD1
TGCGCCAGCAGCTTACAGGGGCAAAGAAACATTCAGTACTTC
CASSLQGQRNIQYF
>TRBV7-9|-|TRBJ2-2|-
TGTGCCAGCAGCTTAGCGGGGAGAGGACAATACACCGGGGAGCTGTTTTTT
CASSLAGRGQYTGELFF
>TRBV5-1|-|TRBJ1-1|-
TGCGCCAGCAGCTTGATTCGGGGCCAGAACACTGAAGCTTTCTTT
CASSLIRGQNTEAFF
>TRBV5-6|few|TRBJ2-2|-
TGTGCCAGCAGCCGGACTTCATCCACCGGGGAGCTGTTTTTT
CASSRTSSTGELFF
>TRBV5-4|-|TRBJ2-3|-
TGTGCCAGCAGCCAGGACACAGATACGCAGTATTTT
CASSQDTDTQYF
>TRBV4-2|-|TRBJ2-7|TRBD1
TGTGCCAGCAGCCAAGATGGTCCGACAGGGGTGCGGGAGCAGTACTTC
CASSQDGPTGVREQYF
>TRBV27|-|TRBJ2-1|TRBD2
TGTGCCAGCAGTACCCTAGCGGGAGGGAGGGGTAATGAGCAGTTCTTC
CASSTLAGGRGNEQFF
>TRBV28|once|TRBJ1-1|-
TGTGCCAGCAGTAGGGTGGGGTCCTTGGCTTTCTTT
CASSRVGSLAFF
>TRBV4-2|-|TRBJ2-2|-
TGTGCCAGCAGCCCTTCTTCCCCGACGGAGGCCGGGGAGCTGTTTTTT
CASSPSSPTEAGELFF
>TRBV28|-|TRBJ2-1|-
TGTGCCAGCAGTTTAGTGCAGGGCAATGAGCAGTTCTTC
CASSLVQGNEQFF
>TRBV11-3|few|TRBJ2-2|-
TGTGCCAGCAGCCTGATGGGCACCGGGGAGCTGTTTTTT
CASSLMGTGELFF
>TRBV4-1|-|TRBJ2-1|TRBD2
TGCGCCAGCAGCCAACTTCCGGGACTAGCGGGAAACAATGAGCAGTTCTTC
CASSQLPGLAGNNEQFF
>TRBV28|once|TRBJ2-3|TRBD1
TGTGCCAGCACAGACAGGGCGACTGCGCAGTATTTT
CASTDRATAQYF
>TRBV5-1|-|TRBJ2-5|TRBD2
TGCGCCAGCAGCTGGGGACTAGGAGGAGAGACCCAGTACTTC
CASSWGLGGETQYF
>TRBV19|-|TRBJ1-1|TRBD1
TGTGCCAGTAGTATGGCAGGGACAGGGGGTGAAGCTTTCTTT
CASSMAGTGGEAFF
>TRBV5-8|-|TRBJ2-1|-
TGTGCCAGCACCCCCTCCTACAATGAGCAGTTCTTC
CASTPSYNEQFF
>TRBV30|-|TRBJ2-7|TRBD2
TGTGCCTGGAGTAGGGACCTGGGGGGGGTACGTGTCGAGCAGTACTTC
CAWSRDLGGVRVEQYF
>TRBV6-1|-|TRBJ1-2|-
TGTGCCAGCAGTGACCCCATACGACGAATCGGAGACTATGGCTACACCTTC
CASSDPIRRIGDYGYTF
>TRBV30|-|TRBJ1-2|TRBD1
TGTGCCTGGCGTGGGGACAGCTATGGCTACACCTTC
CAWRGDSYGYTF
>TRBV9|-|TRBJ1-2|-
TGTGCCAGCAGCCCTAATCCGGAGGGTAGCTATGGCTACACCTTC
CASSPNPEGSYGYTF
>TRBV6-5|-|TRBJ1-1|-
TGTGCCAGCAGCCCCAGCGCGGGGAGGGCCCCTGAAGCTTTCTTT
CASSPSAGRAPEAFF
>TRBV19|-|TRBJ2-1|-
TGTGCCAGTAGCGGGAGAATTTATAATGAGCAGTTCTTC
CASSGRIYNEQFF
>TRBV7-9|-|TRBJ1-2|TRBD1
TGTGCCAGCAGCTTAGCGCAGGGGGCAGGGGAAGGCTACACCTTC
CASSLAQGAGEGYTF
>TRBV5-1|few|TRBJ2-5|TRBD1
TGCGCCAGCAGTCACGGACAGGGGCGGACGGAGACCCAGTACTTC
CASSHGQGRTETQYF
>TRBV11-2|-|TRBJ2-1|-
TGTGCCAGCAGCCCCCAGCTCGGGACGGGGGTTGAGCAGTTCTTC
CASSPQLGTGVEQFF
>TRBV29-1|-|TRBJ1-4|TRBD1
TGCAGCGTTGCAGGTGGGCCCGGACAGGGGAATGAAAAACTGTTTTTT
CSVAGGPGQGNEKLFF
>TRBV11-2|-|TRBJ1-1|TRBD1
TGTGCCAGCAGATTAACGACAGGGGGCACCACTGAAGCTTTCTTT
CASRLTTGGTTEAFF
>TRBV19|-|TRBJ2-5|TRBD2
TGTGCCAGTAGTATAGGGGGGGGTTTCGCGACCCAGTACTTC
CASSIGGGFATQYF
>TRBV19|-|TRBJ2-1|-
TGTGCCAGTAGCCTAAGAAGGAATGAGCAGTTCTTC
CASSLRRNEQFF
>TRBV7-8|once|TRBJ1-5|TRBD1
TGTGCCAGCAGCTTAGTTACAGGGGGAAATCAGCCCCAGCATTTT
CASSLVTGGNQPQHF
>TRBV28|-|TRBJ2-4|-
TGTGCCAGCAGTTTCTCTCCTAGGGGCAGAGCCAAAAACATTCAGTACTTC
CASSFSPRGRAKNIQYF
>TRBV30|once|TRBJ1-4|-
TGTGCCTGGAGTCTCGTCAGGGGCGGTATAGCAAAACTGTTTTTT
CAWSLVRGGIAKLFF
>TRBV5-5|-|TRBJ2-7|-
TGTGCCAGCAGCTCCCCGGGGGGCTCTATCTACGAGCAGTACTTC
CASSSPGGSIYEQYF
>TRBV19|-|TRBJ1-2|-
TGTGCCAGTAGTAGACAATGGGCAGCTAACTATGGCTACACCTTC
CASSRQWAANYGYTF
>TRBV4-1|-|TRBJ2-3|TRBD2
TGCGCCAGCAGCCGGACTAGCGCTATCTCGAGGGGGAGGGCAGATACGCAGTATTTT
CASSRTSAISRGRADTQYF
>TRBV11-3|-|TRBJ2-3|TRBD2
TGTGCCAGCAGCCCGGGACTAGCGGCAGCAGATACGCAGTATTTT
CASSPGLAAADTQYF
>TRBV28|-|TRBJ1-1|TRBD1
TGTGCCAGCAGTCCCCCGACAGGGGGGATCGCCACTGAAGCTTTCTTT
CASSPPTGGIATEAFF
>TRBV30|-|TRBJ2-7|-
TGTGCCTGGAGTCGTCAGTACGAGCAGTACTTC
CAWSRQYEQYF
>TRBV6-6|once|TRBJ2-5|-
TGTGCCAGCAGTTACGGTAGACAAGAGACCCAGTACTTC
CASSYGRQETQYF
>TRBV2|-|TRBJ2-5|TRBD2
TGTGCCAGCCGCCGGGGGGTCGTCAGGCCCGGGGAGGAGACCCAGTACTTC
CASRRGVVRPGEETQYF
>TRBV5-1|-|TRBJ2-2|TRBD1
TGCGCCAGCAGCTTGCGTGACAGGGACGGGGAGCTGTTTTTT
CASSLRDRDGELFF
>TRBV28|few|TRBJ1-5|TRBD1
TGTGCCAGCAGTTTCTCGGGACAGGGGATCAATCAGCCCCAGCATTTT
CASSFSGQGINQPQHF
>TRBV19|-|TRBJ2-5|-
TGTGCCAGTAGTATACCCGGAGGGCGAGAGACCCAGTACTTC
CASSIPGGRETQYF
>TRBV7-8|-|TRBJ2-4|TRBD1
TGTGCCAGCAGTTTCACCACTACAGGGGGAAACATTCAGTACTTC
CASSFTTTGGNIQYF
>TRBV5-8|once|TRBJ1-4|-
TGTGCCAGCAGCCCCCGGGGGGCGACTAATGAAAAACTGTTTTTT
CASSPRGATNEKLFF
>TRBV4-1|-|TRBJ1-1|-
TGCGCCAGCAGCCCCCGCCAGGCGGGGGCACGGGCTGAAGCTTTCTTT
CASSPRQAGARAEAFF